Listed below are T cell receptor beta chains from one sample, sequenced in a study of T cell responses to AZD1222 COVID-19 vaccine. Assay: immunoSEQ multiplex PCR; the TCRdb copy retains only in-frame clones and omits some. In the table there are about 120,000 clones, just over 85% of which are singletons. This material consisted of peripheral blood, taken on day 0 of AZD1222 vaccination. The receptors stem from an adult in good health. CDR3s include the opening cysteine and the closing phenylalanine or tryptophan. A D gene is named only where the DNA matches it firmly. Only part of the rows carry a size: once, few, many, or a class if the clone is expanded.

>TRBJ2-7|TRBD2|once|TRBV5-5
TGTGCCAGCAGCTTGGGACTAGCGGGAGGTATCTCCTACGAGCAGTACTTC
CASSLGLAGGISYEQYF
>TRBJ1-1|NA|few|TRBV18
TGTGCCAGCTCACCAAGGCGGACAGTACCTACGAACACTGAAGCTTTCTTT
CASSPRRTVPTNTEAFF
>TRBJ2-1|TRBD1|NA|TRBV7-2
TGTGCCAGCACGAGACAGGGGGTTCGAGATGAGCAGTTCTTC
CASTRQGVRDEQFF
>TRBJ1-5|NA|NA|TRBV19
TGTGCCAGTAGTATAGAGGAAAACGGTCAGCCCCAGCATTTT
CASSIEENGQPQHF
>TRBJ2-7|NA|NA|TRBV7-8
TGTGCCAGCAGCTTAGTGGCTACGGGCGAGCAGTACTTC
CASSLVATGEQYF
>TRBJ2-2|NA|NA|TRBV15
TGTGCCACCAGCGATGAGGGGTTGACCGGGGAGCTGTTTTTT
CATSDEGLTGELFF
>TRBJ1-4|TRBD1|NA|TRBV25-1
TGTGCCAGCAGTGAATTGGGACAGGGGAATGAAAAACTGTTTTTT
CASSELGQGNEKLFF
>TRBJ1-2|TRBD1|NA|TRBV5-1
TGCGCCAGCAGCCCTACGGCGGGACAGGCGGGCTATGGCTACACCTTC
CASSPTAGQAGYGYTF
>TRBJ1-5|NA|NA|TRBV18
TGTGCCAGCTCACCAGATCTGACCCCGAATCAGCCCCAGCATTTT
CASSPDLTPNQPQHF
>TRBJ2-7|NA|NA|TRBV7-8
TGTGCCAGCAGCTTACCGCTAGCTGGCTACGAGCAGTACTTC
CASSLPLAGYEQYF
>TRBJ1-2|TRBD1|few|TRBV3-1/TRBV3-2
TGTGCCAGCAGCCCGACAGGGACTAACTATGGCTACACCTTC
CASSPTGTNYGYTF
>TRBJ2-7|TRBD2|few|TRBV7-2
TGTGCCAGCAGCTCCCCGTGGGGCGGGAGAGGGTCCTACGAGCAGTACTTC
CASSSPWGGRGSYEQYF
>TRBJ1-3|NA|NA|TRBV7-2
TGTGCCAGCAGCCCAGGGCCCGGATCACATAGCTCTGGAAACACCATATATTTT
CASSPGPGSHSSGNTIYF
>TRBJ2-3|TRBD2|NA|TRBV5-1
TGCGCCAGCAGCTCCCCGGGGGGGACAGATACGCAGTATTTT
CASSSPGGTDTQYF
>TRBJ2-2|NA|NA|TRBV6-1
TGTGCCAGCAGCGAAAGGTTGACAGCAGAGGGCGGGGAGCTGTTTTTT
CASSERLTAEGGELFF
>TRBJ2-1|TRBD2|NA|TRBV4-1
TGCGCCAGCAGCCAAGATTTCACTAGCGGGTTCTACAATGAGCAGTTCTTC
CASSQDFTSGFYNEQFF
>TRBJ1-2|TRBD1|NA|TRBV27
TGTGCCAGCAGCCAAAGTCCAGACAGGGGGGACTACACCTTC
CASSQSPDRGDYTF
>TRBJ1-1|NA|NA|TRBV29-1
TGCAGCGCCTTTGTACAGGGCACTGAAGCTTTCTTT
CSAFVQGTEAFF
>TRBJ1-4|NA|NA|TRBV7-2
TGTGCCAGCAGCTTAGGAGGACGGGGTGAAAAACTGTTTTTT
CASSLGGRGEKLFF
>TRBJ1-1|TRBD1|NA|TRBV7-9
TGTGCCAGCAGCGGTACAGGGGGGATCACTGAAGCTTTCTTT
CASSGTGGITEAFF
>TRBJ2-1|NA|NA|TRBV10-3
TGTGCCATCAGTGAGATGAGTGAGCAGTTCTTC
CAISEMSEQFF
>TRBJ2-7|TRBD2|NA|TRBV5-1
TGCGCCAGCAGACGACTAGCGAGTGAGGCCGAGCAGTACTTC
CASRRLASEAEQYF
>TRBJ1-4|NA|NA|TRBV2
TGTGCCAGCAGTGGCCGTCCAGCAACTAATGAAAAACTGTTTTTT
CASSGRPATNEKLFF
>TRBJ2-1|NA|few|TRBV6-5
TGTGCCAGCAGTTACTCGATGTACAATGAGCAGTTCTTC
CASSYSMYNEQFF
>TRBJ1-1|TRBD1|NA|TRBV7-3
TGTGCCAGCAGCCAACGGACAGGGGGGAACACTGAAGCTTTCTTT
CASSQRTGGNTEAFF
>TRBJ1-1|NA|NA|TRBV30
TGTGCCTGGGTTACAGGGACCGGGGGTGAAGCTTTCTTT
CAWVTGTGGEAFF
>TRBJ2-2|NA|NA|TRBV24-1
TGTGCCACCAGTGATGGGGGCAGACGTGGCACCGGGGAGCTGTTTTTT
CATSDGGRRGTGELFF
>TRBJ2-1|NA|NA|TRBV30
TGTGCCTGGGCCCGGCGGGGATACGAGCAGTTCTTC
CAWARRGYEQFF
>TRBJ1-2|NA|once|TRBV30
TGTGCCTGGAGTGTAAACAGCTACTATGGCTACACCTTC
CAWSVNSYYGYTF
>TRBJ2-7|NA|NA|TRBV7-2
TGTGCCAGCAGCGTTGACGGGGGACCCTACGAGCAGTACTTC
CASSVDGGPYEQYF